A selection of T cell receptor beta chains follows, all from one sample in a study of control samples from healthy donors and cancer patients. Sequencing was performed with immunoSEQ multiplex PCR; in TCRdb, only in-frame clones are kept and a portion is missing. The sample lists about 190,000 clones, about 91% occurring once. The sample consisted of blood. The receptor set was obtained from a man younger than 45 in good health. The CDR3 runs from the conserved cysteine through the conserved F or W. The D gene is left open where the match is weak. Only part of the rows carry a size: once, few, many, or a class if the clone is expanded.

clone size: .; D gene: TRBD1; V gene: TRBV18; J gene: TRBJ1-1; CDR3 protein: CASSIRQGAANTEAFF; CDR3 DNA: TGTGCCAGCTCAATACGACAGGGGGCCGCGAACACTGAAGCTTTCTTT
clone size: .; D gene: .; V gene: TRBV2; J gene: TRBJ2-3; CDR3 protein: CASSDYGAEGSQYF; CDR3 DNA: TGTGCCAGCAGTGACTACGGGGCAGAGGGGTCGCAGTATTTT
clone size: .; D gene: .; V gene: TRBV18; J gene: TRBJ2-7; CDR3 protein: CASSPGPSSYEQYF; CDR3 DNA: TGTGCCAGCTCACCTGGGCCTTCCTCCTACGAGCAGTACTTC
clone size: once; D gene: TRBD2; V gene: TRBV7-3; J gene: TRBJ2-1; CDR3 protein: CASSRQTSGHYNEQFF; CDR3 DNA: TGTGCCAGCAGCCGACAGACTAGCGGACATTACAATGAGCAGTTCTTC
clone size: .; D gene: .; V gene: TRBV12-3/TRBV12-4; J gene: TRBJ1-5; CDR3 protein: CASSFLRDQPQHF; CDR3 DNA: TGTGCCAGCAGTTTTCTGAGGGATCAGCCCCAGCATTTT
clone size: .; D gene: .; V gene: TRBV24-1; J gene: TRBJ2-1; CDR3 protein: CATSSEGPGEQFF; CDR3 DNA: TGTGCCACCAGTTCTGAGGGGCCGGGGGAGCAGTTCTTC
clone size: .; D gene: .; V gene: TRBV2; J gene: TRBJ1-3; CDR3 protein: CASSEVESSGNTIYF; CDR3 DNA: TGTGCCAGCAGTGAGGTGGAGAGCTCTGGAAACACCATATATTTT
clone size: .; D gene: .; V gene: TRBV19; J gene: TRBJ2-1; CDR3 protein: CASSIVIDRWNEQFF; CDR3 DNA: TGTGCCAGTAGTATAGTAATAGACAGGTGGAATGAGCAGTTCTTC
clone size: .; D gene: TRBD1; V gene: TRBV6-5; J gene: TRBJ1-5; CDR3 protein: CASSPDRGSNQPQHF; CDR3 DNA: TGTGCCAGCAGCCCCGACAGGGGAAGCAATCAGCCCCAGCATTTT
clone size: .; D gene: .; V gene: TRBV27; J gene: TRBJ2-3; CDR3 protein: CASTYRGASTDTQYF; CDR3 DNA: TGTGCCAGCACCTATCGGGGGGCATCCACAGATACGCAGTATTTT
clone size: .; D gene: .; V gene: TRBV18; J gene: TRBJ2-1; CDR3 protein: CASSPMRNEQFF; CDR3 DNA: TGTGCCAGCTCACCAATGAGAAATGAGCAGTTCTTC
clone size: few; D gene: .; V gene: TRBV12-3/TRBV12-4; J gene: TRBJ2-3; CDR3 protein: CASSTRATDTQYF; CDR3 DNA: TGTGCCAGCAGCACCAGGGCTACAGATACGCAGTATTTT
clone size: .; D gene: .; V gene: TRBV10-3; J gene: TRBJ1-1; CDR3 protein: CARTCRPPPKSAFF; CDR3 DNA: TGTGCCAGGACATGCAGGCCTCCGCCTAAGTCAGCTTTCTTT
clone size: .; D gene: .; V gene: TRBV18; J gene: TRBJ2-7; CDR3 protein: CASSPPGSEQYF; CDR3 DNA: TGTGCCAGCTCACCCCCGGGGTCCGAGCAGTACTTC
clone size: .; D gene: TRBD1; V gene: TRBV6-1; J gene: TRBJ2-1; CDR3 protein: CASSEQGVLSYNEQFF; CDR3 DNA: TGTGCCAGCAGTGAACAGGGGGTCCTTTCCTACAATGAGCAGTTCTTC
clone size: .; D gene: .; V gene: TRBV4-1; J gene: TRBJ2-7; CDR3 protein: CASSQEDGKTYEQYF; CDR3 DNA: TGCGCCAGCAGCCAAGAAGACGGAAAAACCTACGAGCAGTACTTC
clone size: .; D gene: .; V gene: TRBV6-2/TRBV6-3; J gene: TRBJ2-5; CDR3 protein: CASSYAGDDETQYF; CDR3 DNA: TGTGCCAGCAGTTACGCAGGGGATGACGAGACCCAGTACTTC
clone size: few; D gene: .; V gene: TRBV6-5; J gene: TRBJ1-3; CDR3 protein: CASKFGNTIYF; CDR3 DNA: TGTGCCAGCAAGTTCGGAAACACCATATATTTT
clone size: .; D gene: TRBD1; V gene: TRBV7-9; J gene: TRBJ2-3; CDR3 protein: CASSLTARGRGLSDTQYF; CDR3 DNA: TGTGCCAGCAGCTTAACCGCCCGGGGCAGGGGGCTGTCAGATACGCAGTATTTT
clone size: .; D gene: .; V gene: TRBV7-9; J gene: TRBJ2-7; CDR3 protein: CASSLRERAYF; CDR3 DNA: TGTGCCAGCAGCCTACGGGAGAGAGCGTACTTC
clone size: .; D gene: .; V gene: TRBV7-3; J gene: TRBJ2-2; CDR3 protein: CASSFSDGELFF; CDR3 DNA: TGTGCCAGCAGCTTTTCGGACGGGGAGCTGTTTTTT
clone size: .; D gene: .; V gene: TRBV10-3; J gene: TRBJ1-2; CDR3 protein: CAISDFSRGPRKGYGYTF; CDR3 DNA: TGTGCCATCAGTGACTTCAGTCGGGGACCACGCAAGGGCTATGGCTACACCTTC
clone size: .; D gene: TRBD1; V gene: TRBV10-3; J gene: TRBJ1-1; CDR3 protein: CAISRDSGFTEAFF; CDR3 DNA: TGTGCCATCAGCAGGGACAGTGGATTTACTGAAGCTTTCTTT
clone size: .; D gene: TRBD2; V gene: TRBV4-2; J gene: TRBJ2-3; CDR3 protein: CASSQLAGDLTDTQYF; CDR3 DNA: TGTGCCAGCAGCCAACTAGCGGGGGATCTCACAGATACGCAGTATTTT